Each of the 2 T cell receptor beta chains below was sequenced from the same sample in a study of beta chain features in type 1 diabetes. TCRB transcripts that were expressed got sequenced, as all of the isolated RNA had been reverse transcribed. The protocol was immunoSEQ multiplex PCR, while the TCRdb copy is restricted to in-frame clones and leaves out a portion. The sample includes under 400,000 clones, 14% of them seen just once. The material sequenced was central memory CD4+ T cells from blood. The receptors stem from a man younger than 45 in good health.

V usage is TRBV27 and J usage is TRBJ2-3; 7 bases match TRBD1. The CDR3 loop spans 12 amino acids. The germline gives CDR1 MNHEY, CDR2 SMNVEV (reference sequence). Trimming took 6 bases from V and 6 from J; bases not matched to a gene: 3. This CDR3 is CASSPQGDTQYF. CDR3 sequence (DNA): TGTGCCAGCAGCCCACAGGGGGATACGCAGTATTTT.

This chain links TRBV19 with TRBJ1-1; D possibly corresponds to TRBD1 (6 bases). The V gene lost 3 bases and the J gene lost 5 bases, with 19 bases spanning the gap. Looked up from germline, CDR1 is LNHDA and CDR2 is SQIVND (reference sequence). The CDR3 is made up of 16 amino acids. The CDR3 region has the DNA TGTGCCAGTAGTATCGCTGGGGGGCCGGGAAGGACTGAAGCTTTCTTT. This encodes CASSIAGGPGRTEAFF.